This section outlines one TCR beta chain sequence together with its context. Antigen specificity is unknown. Terminally differentiated effector memory CD45RA+ cells were excluded by CCR7 positive selection of CD45RO-negative cells. This CDR3 comprises 14 residues. Per germline, CDR1 SEHNR and CDR2 FQNEAQ (reference sequence). The V end was cut by 1 base, the J end by 8 bases, with 14 bases between. The data are from a study of shared clonotypes between healthy human individuals. The deep-level immunoSEQ assay was used. Profiled with immunoSEQ multiplex PCR; TCRdb holds only in-frame clones, not every one. The data hold around 1,900,000 clones, with over 85% observed a single time. Regarding the study as a whole: Genetic and exposure-history diversity was limited by the small donor number.

The V gene is TRBV7-9, the J gene TRBJ1-2; D unclear. This sequence originates from a man in his late teens or twenties in good health. Some clones in this sample may be carry-over from other donors' samples. The sequenced sample consisted of naive CD8+ T cells from PBMCs. The CDR3 region has the DNA TGTGCCAGCAGCTTAGTGTCGCAATTGGGAGGCTACACCTTC. It translates to CASSLVSQLGGYTF.